This is a list of T cell receptor beta chains from one sample in a study of Ad26.COV2.S vaccination and SARS-CoV-2 variants. Measured with immunoSEQ multiplex PCR; TCRdb has only the in-frame clones, and not every one. Among some 340,000 clones listed, 86% were seen once. The source was peripheral blood, collected in a trial of Ad26.COV2.S vaccine versus placebo. The receptors were gathered from a person between 18 and 60 years old who received the Ad26.COV2.S COVID-19 vaccine or a placebo. Each CDR3 is given with its conserved first and last residue. A D gene is named only where the DNA matches it firmly. Expanded clones get a size class; other rows say once, few or many, or leave the size out.

>.|.|TRBV3-1/TRBV3-2|TRBJ2-3
CASSSRLVARRDTQYF
TGTGCCAGCAGCTCCAGACTAGTCGCGCGTCGGGATACGCAGTATTTT
>.|.|TRBV5-6|TRBJ1-4
CASSLGQALKLFF
TGTGCCAGCAGCTTGGGCCAGGCATTAAAACTGTTTTTT
>few|TRBD2|TRBV9|TRBJ2-1
CASSVTSGSSHEQFF
TGTGCCAGCAGCGTTACTAGCGGGTCCTCGCATGAGCAGTTCTTC
>.|.|TRBV19|TRBJ1-6
CASSMDDSPLHF
TGTGCCAGTAGTATGGATGATTCACCCCTCCACTTT
>.|TRBD1|TRBV4-3|TRBJ1-1
CASSRDRQGNTEAFF
TGCGCCAGCAGCCGGGACAGGCAAGGAAACACTGAAGCTTTCTTT
>.|TRBD1|TRBV19|TRBJ2-4
CASSTSNRGGSQYF
TGTGCCAGTAGTACCTCGAACAGGGGCGGTTCGCAGTACTTC
>.|TRBD1|TRBV7-9|TRBJ1-1
CASSPGGFMNTEAFF
TGTGCCAGCAGCCCAGGGGGGTTCATGAACACTGAAGCTTTCTTT
>.|.|TRBV6-1|TRBJ1-2
CASSEWDRAGYTF
TGTGCCAGCAGTGAATGGGACCGGGCTGGCTACACCTTC
>few|.|TRBV19|TRBJ1-2
CASSIGARDYGYTF
TGTGCCAGTAGTATCGGGGCTCGAGACTATGGCTACACCTTC
>.|TRBD1|TRBV7-2|TRBJ1-4
CASSSRQGQNEKLFF
TGTGCCAGCAGCTCCAGACAGGGCCAAAATGAAAAACTGTTTTTT
>.|.|TRBV7-9|TRBJ1-6
CASSPRGGSPLHF
TGTGCCAGCAGCCCGAGGGGGGGTTCACCCCTCCACTTT
>.|.|TRBV4-1|TRBJ1-2
CASSQIPAVYGYTF
TGCGCCAGCAGCCAAATCCCTGCGGTTTATGGCTACACCTTC
>.|.|TRBV11-3|TRBJ2-1
CASSLVGGPYNEQFF
TGTGCCAGCAGCTTAGTTGGGGGACCCTACAATGAGCAGTTCTTC
>.|TRBD1|TRBV7-8|TRBJ2-1
CASSSTTGRYNEQFF
TGTGCCAGCAGCTCTACGACAGGGAGATACAATGAGCAGTTCTTC
>.|TRBD1|TRBV18|TRBJ1-4
CASSPRTGGEEKLFF
TGTGCCAGCTCACCACGGACAGGGGGAGAAGAAAAACTGTTTTTT
>.|.|TRBV6-5|TRBJ1-3
CASSYAPDTGNTIYF
TGTGCCAGCAGTTACGCGCCGGATACTGGAAACACCATATATTTT
>.|.|TRBV10-3|TRBJ2-1
CAISESAKSNEQFF
TGTGCCATCAGTGAGTCGGCCAAATCCAATGAGCAGTTCTTC
>many|.|TRBV4-3|TRBJ1-2
CASSQDHGPNYGYTF
TGCGCCAGCAGCCAAGATCACGGACCTAACTATGGCTACACCTTC
>few|.|TRBV19|TRBJ1-1
CASQGRSDTEAFF
TGTGCCAGCCAAGGGAGGTCGGACACTGAAGCTTTCTTT
>once|TRBD2|TRBV24-1|TRBJ2-6
CATSDQSGGQSGANVLTF
TGTGCCACCAGTGATCAAAGCGGGGGGCAATCTGGGGCCAACGTCCTGACTTTC
>.|TRBD1|TRBV5-1|TRBJ2-7
CASSLDVGPGRVYTGDSSDHEQYF
TGCGCCAGCAGCTTGGACGTAGGGCCGGGTAGGGTGTACACAGGGGATAGTAGCGACCACGAGCAGTACTTC
>.|TRBD1|TRBV5-1|TRBJ1-4
CASSPLQGATESFNEKLFF
TGCGCCAGCAGCCCCCTACAGGGGGCGACTGAGAGTTTTAATGAAAAACTGTTTTTT
>.|.|TRBV7-8|TRBJ1-6
CASSLGQSSYNSPLHF
TGTGCCAGCAGCTTAGGTCAGAGCTCCTATAATTCACCCCTCCACTTT
>.|.|TRBV7-2|TRBJ1-6
CASSLQQADNSPLHF
TGTGCCAGCAGCTTACAACAGGCAGATAATTCACCCCTCCACTTT
>.|TRBD1|TRBV7-9|TRBJ2-2
CASSLARGLSGELFF
TGTGCCAGCAGCTTAGCTAGGGGGCTGAGCGGGGAGCTGTTTTTT
>.|.|TRBV5-1|TRBJ2-1
CASSLVSQVRGEQFF
TGCGCCAGCAGCTTGGTATCGCAGGTCAGGGGTGAGCAGTTCTTC
>.|.|TRBV11-2|TRBJ2-1
CASSLVGDPFNEQFF
TGTGCCAGCAGCTTAGTTGGGGACCCCTTTAATGAGCAGTTCTTC
>.|TRBD1|TRBV5-1|TRBJ2-5
CASSTGQGAAIWETQYF
TGCGCCAGCAGCACCGGACAGGGGGCGGCAATATGGGAGACCCAGTACTTC
>.|.|TRBV27|TRBJ2-5
CASSTSGTQPYQTQYF
TGTGCCAGCAGTACCTCCGGGACTCAACCTTATCAGACCCAGTACTTC
>.|TRBD1|TRBV4-3|TRBJ1-4
CASSSTGGTNEKLFF
TGCGCCAGCAGTTCCACAGGGGGGACTAATGAAAAACTGTTTTTT
>.|.|TRBV12-3/TRBV12-4|TRBJ1-4
CATRTLNEKLFF
TGTGCCACCCGGACCTTGAATGAAAAACTGTTTTTT
>few|TRBD1|TRBV6-2/TRBV6-3|TRBJ2-7
CASSYGPQGHYSYEQYF
TGTGCCAGCAGTTACGGCCCACAGGGGCACTACTCCTACGAGCAGTACTTC
>.|TRBD2|TRBV7-2|TRBJ2-1
CASSALAGGQFF
TGTGCCAGCAGCGCGCTAGCGGGCGGCCAGTTCTTC
>.|.|TRBV11-2|TRBJ2-5
CASSPQETQYF
TGTGCCAGCAGCCCCCAAGAGACCCAGTACTTC
>.|.|TRBV2|TRBJ2-1
CASSWDLATNNEQFF
TGTGCCAGCAGCTGGGATCTAGCCACCAACAATGAGCAGTTCTTC
>.|.|TRBV10-3|TRBJ1-1
CAIRETEGGKAFF
TGTGCCATCAGGGAGACAGAGGGGGGGAAAGCTTTCTTT
>.|TRBD2|TRBV9|TRBJ2-3
CASSLQTSGGTDTQYF
TGTGCCAGCAGCCTTCAGACTAGCGGCGGCACAGATACGCAGTATTTT
>.|.|TRBV11-2|TRBJ2-7
CASSPTRGSYEQYF
TGTGCCAGCAGCCCAACACGGGGTTCCTACGAGCAGTACTTC
>.|TRBD2|TRBV3-1/TRBV3-2|TRBJ2-5
CASSRGLAGAQETQYF
TGTGCCAGCAGCCGGGGACTAGCGGGGGCTCAAGAGACCCAGTACTTC
>.|.|TRBV6-5|TRBJ1-2
CASLGESNYGYTF
TGTGCCTCACTGGGAGAATCCAACTATGGCTACACCTTC
>.|.|TRBV24-1|TRBJ2-2
CATSDPGRGGNTGELFF
TGTGCCACCAGTGACCCCGGCAGGGGAGGGAACACCGGGGAGCTGTTTTTT
>.|.|TRBV19|TRBJ1-2
CASSMVGNYGYTF
TGTGCCAGTAGTATGGTAGGGAACTATGGCTACACCTTC
>.|.|TRBV6-5|TRBJ1-2
CAVGGGRAGYGYTF
TGTGCCGTCGGGGGGGGACGAGCCGGGTATGGCTACACCTTC
>.|.|TRBV19|TRBJ1-6
CASSTGQNNSPLHF
TGTGCCAGTAGTACCGGACAAAATAATTCACCCCTCCACTTT
>.|.|TRBV6-6|TRBJ1-2
CASSYSGGGYTF
TGTGCCAGCAGTTACTCGGGTGGAGGCTACACCTTC
>.|.|TRBV5-1|TRBJ2-7
CASSLGQGGTYEQYF
TGCGCCAGCAGCTTGGGGCAGGGGGGAACCTACGAGCAGTACTTC
>.|.|TRBV2|TRBJ2-2
CASRTETGELFF
TGTGCCAGCAGAACAGAGACCGGGGAGCTGTTTTTT
>.|.|TRBV2|TRBJ1-2
CASGRTELYYGYTF
TGTGCCAGCGGGCGGACAGAGCTTTACTATGGCTACACCTTC
>.|.|TRBV27|TRBJ2-5
CASSLRGRETQYF
TGTGCCAGCAGTCTTCGGGGGCGAGAGACCCAGTACTTC
>.|.|TRBV3-1/TRBV3-2|TRBJ2-2
CASSHPGTGELFF
TGTGCCAGCAGCCACCCCGGGACCGGGGAGCTGTTTTTT
>few|.|TRBV24-1|TRBJ2-3
CATSDRTGTDTQYF
TGTGCCACCAGTGACCGTACAGGGACAGATACGCAGTATTTT
>.|.|TRBV2|TRBJ1-2
CASRGSGYTF
TGTGCCAGCAGGGGATCTGGCTACACCTTC
>.|TRBD1|TRBV6-5|TRBJ2-1
CASWRWDRVYNEQFF
TGTGCCAGCTGGAGATGGGACAGGGTTTACAATGAGCAGTTCTTC
>.|TRBD2|TRBV6-2/TRBV6-3|TRBJ2-5
CASSYPTRMASGGKETQYF
TGTGCCAGCAGTTACCCAACCCGGATGGCTAGCGGGGGGAAAGAGACCCAGTACTTC
>.|.|TRBV7-2|TRBJ2-5
CASSLGQGGQLGETQYF
TGTGCCAGCAGCTTAGGCCAGGGGGGACAGTTGGGAGAGACCCAGTACTTC
>.|TRBD2|TRBV7-3|TRBJ2-5
CASSLGGVSGETQYF
TGTGCCAGCAGCCTCGGGGGGGTTTCGGGAGAGACCCAGTACTTC
>.|.|TRBV27|TRBJ2-6
CASSPVMTPGREGVLTF
TGTGCCAGCAGCCCTGTCATGACCCCCGGACGTGAAGGCGTCCTGACTTTC